This passage covers 30 T cell receptor beta chains from one sample sequenced in a study of shared clonotypes between healthy human individuals. The assay was immunoSEQ multiplex PCR, and TCRdb's table has in-frame clones only and misses some. The top ten clones hold approximately 24% of a sample with 100,000 to 130,000 clones, about 63% of them seen once. Sequencing was done on a sample of memory CD8+ T cells sorted from blood. Subset reported: CD45RO+ cells pooled with CCR7-negative TemRA cells. These receptors all stem from a woman in her 30s in good health.

The CDR3 DNA reads as TGTGCCAGCAGCCAAGATATAAGCGGCTCCTACGAGCAGTACTTC. Translating it yields CASSQDISGSYEQYF. V and J are TRBV4-2 and TRBJ2-7; a possible D gene is TRBD2 (5 bases). This CDR3 is 15 amino acids long. V shed 0 bases and J shed 0 bases, with 9 bases lying between them. Germline assignment: CDR1 LGHNA and CDR2 YNFKEQ.

This clone came up many times. V usage is TRBV28 and J usage is TRBJ1-2, with unresolved D. Trimming shortened V by 5 bases and J by 9 bases, and 16 bases separated the two germline ends. CDR3 length equals 13 residues. CDR1 and CDR2 (germline): MDHEN, SYDVKM. DNA of the CDR3: TGTGCCAGCAGTCCTCGTGGACTCCTGAGCTACACCTTC. Protein: CASSPRGLLSYTF.

This clone was counted only a few times. The chain employs TRBV9 and TRBJ2-3, with D unclear. There are 13 residues in the CDR3. Germline CDR1 and CDR2: SGDLS and YYNGEE. V was shortened by 0 bases and J by 10 bases, with 12 bases between the two germline ends. The CDR3 region has the DNA TGTGCCAGCAGCGTAGGGTCCCCACATCCGCAGTATTTT. This gives the protein CASSVGSPHPQYF.

This clone was observed a few times. The chain couples TRBV2 to TRBJ2-1; no clear D gene. This CDR3 comprises 13 residues. V was pared by 8 bases and J by 8 bases, with 16 bases between. Germline V gives CDR1 SNHLY, CDR2 FYNNEI. The CDR3 coding sequence is TGTGCCAGCCGGGCCGAAGCTTGGGATGAGCAGTTCTTC. Protein: CASRAEAWDEQFF.

This clone was counted a few times. CDR3 DNA: TGTGCCTGGAGTATTGGGAATTATGGCTACACCTTC. It encodes CAWSIGNYGYTF. The V gene is TRBV30, the J gene TRBJ1-2; no clear D. Trimming removed 2 bases at V and 5 bases at J, with 9 bases between. The germline CDR1 and CDR2 sequences are GTSNPN and SVGIG (reference sequence). The CDR3 contains 12 residues.

There are a few counts of this clone. The chain employs TRBV30 and TRBJ1-5; D possibly corresponds to TRBD1 (6 bases). This CDR3 comprises 15 residues. The germline CDR1 and CDR2 sequences are GTSNPN and SVGIG (reference sequence). V was pared by 3 bases and J by 3 bases, with 15 bases between. CDR3 DNA sequence: TGTGCCTGGAGCCTAGTGACAGGCCTCAATCAGCCCCAGCATTTT. Amino acids: CAWSLVTGLNQPQHF.

The V gene is TRBV6-5, the J gene TRBJ2-2; D is unresolved. The CDR3 totals 13 residues. Germline V gene lookup returns CDR1 MNHEY and CDR2 SVGAGI. Trimming removed 3 bases at V and 3 bases at J, with 5 bases between. CDR3 nucleotides: TGTGCCAGCAGTTATGCGTACACCGGGGAGCTGTTTTTT. It translates to CASSYAYTGELFF.

This chain connects TRBV6-6 to TRBJ2-2; no reliable D call. Germline V gene data show CDR1 as MNHNY and CDR2 as SVGAGI (reference sequence). The CDR3 consists of 13 residues. V lost 3 bases and J lost 3, with 5 bases in between. The CDR3 region has the DNA TGTGCCAGCAGTTATGCGTACACCGGGGAGCTGTTTTTT. Protein product: CASSYAYTGELFF.

DNA for the CDR3: TGTGCCAGTAGTTTGGGGACAGGGCCCTACGAGCAGTACTTC. Amino acids: CASSLGTGPYEQYF. This chain connects TRBV19 to TRBJ2-7, with 9 positions matching TRBD1. V gave up 5 bases and J gave up 2 bases; unmatched junction bases: 4. Per the germline V gene, CDR1 is LNHDA and CDR2 is SQIVND (reference sequence). There are 14 residues in the CDR3.

This sequence joins TRBV25-1 and TRBJ2-7; TRBD1 matches 8 bases. This CDR3 comprises 15 residues. The junction had 8 bases not matched to a gene; V was cut back by 4 bases and J by 3 bases. Germline CDR1 MGHDK, CDR2 SYGVNS. CDR3 in DNA: TGTGCCAGCAGTGGGGGGAGGACAGGGTTCTACGAGCAGTACTTC. This translates into CASSGGRTGFYEQYF.

V is TRBV6-6 and J is TRBJ2-2, with TRBD1 as a possible D gene (5 bases). Germline V gives CDR1 MNHNY, CDR2 SVGAGI (reference sequence). Trimming pared 6 bases from V and 6 bases from J, leaving 20 bases between. The CDR3 length is 16 residues. CDR3 DNA: TGTGCCAGCAGCCATATACAGGCTGAAGGGCCCGGGGAGCTGTTTTTT. It yields the protein CASSHIQAEGPGELFF.

The chain recombines TRBV6-1 with TRBJ2-7; TRBD2 agrees at 9 bases. The CDR3 runs to 15 residues. Losses at the gene ends were 3 bases for V and 2 bases for J; bases not matched to a gene: 5. CDR1 is MNHNS and CDR2 is SASEGT in the germline V gene. In DNA, the CDR3 is TGTGCCAGCAGTGAGGGACTAGCCGAAACCTACGAGCAGTACTTC. The encoded protein is CASSEGLAETYEQYF.

The V gene is TRBV19, the J gene TRBJ2-7; 8 nucleotides line up with TRBD1. CDR3 length equals 14 residues. V lost 6 bases and J lost 4; bases outside the gene matches: 8. Germline loops: CDR1 LNHDA, CDR2 SQIVND (reference sequence). The CDR3 nucleotides are TGTGCCAGTAGCAGGACAGGGCTTGGGTACGAGCAGTACTTC. Amino acid sequence: CASSRTGLGYEQYF.

CDR3 sequence: CASSQRTGGVYEQYF. The CDR3 region has the DNA TGCGCCAGCAGCCAACGGACAGGGGGGGTCTACGAGCAGTACTTC. J is TRBJ2-7 and V is TRBV4-1, with 10 bases matching TRBD1. The J segment lost 3 bases and the V segment lost 2 bases, leaving 4 bases of the junction unmatched. The CDR3 runs 15 residues. Germline CDR1 and CDR2: MGHRA and YSYEKL.

This clone was counted a few times. V and J are TRBV15 and TRBJ2-2; TRBD1 matches at 8 bases. There are 15 residues in the CDR3. J was trimmed by 6 bases and V by 8 bases; bases with no gene match: 11. Germline CDR1 reads LNHNV; CDR2 reads YYDKDF (reference sequence). The CDR3 DNA is TGTGCCACCTCCTCTGACAGGGGCGATTCCGGGGAGCTGTTTTTT. It codes for CATSSDRGDSGELFF.

This clone was observed once. The chain is built from TRBV28 and TRBJ2-2; possible D gene TRBD2, 6 bases. Germline assignment: CDR1 MDHEN and CDR2 SYDVKM. Trimming removed 8 bases from V and 5 bases from J, with 15 bases in between. The CDR3 consists of 14 residues. The CDR3 reads CASRDLGRTGELFF. The CDR3 DNA reads TGTGCCAGCCGGGACTTAGGGAGGACCGGGGAGCTGTTTTTT.

The J gene is TRBJ1-4, the V gene TRBV5-1; D may be TRBD1 (5 bases). The V gene lost 4 bases and the J gene lost 8 bases, with 15 bases spanning the gap. Germline CDR1 reads SGHRS; CDR2 reads YFSETQ. This CDR3 comprises 14 residues. Here the CDR3 DNA reads TGCGCCAGCAGCATCATTGGGGGGGAAGAAAAACTGTTTTTT. The encoded protein is CASSIIGGEEKLFF.

The chain uses TRBV2 and TRBJ2-7, with a tentative D call TRBD2 (5 bases). V was trimmed by 10 bases and J by 5 bases, leaving 12 bases between them. Germline CDR1 SNHLY, CDR2 FYNNEI. The CDR3 runs to 11 residues. As DNA, the CDR3 is TGTGCCACGGAGGAAATGGACGAGCAGTACTTC. It encodes CATEEMDEQYF.

The V and J genes are TRBV5-6 and TRBJ2-7, with TRBD1 matching over 9 bases. This CDR3 is built from 15 residues. V was pared by 4 bases and J by 4 bases, with 9 bases of the junction left unmatched. Germline V gene lookup returns CDR1 SGHDT and CDR2 YYEEEE. The CDR3 coding sequence is TGTGCCAGCAGCGCCCTGGGACAGGGATTATACGAGCAGTACTTC. It codes for CASSALGQGLYEQYF.

This clone was counted only a few times. V usage is TRBV11-2 and J usage is TRBJ2-7; perhaps TRBD2 as D (6 bases). V lost 5 bases to trimming and J lost 0 bases, with 11 bases between them. Germline V CDR1 and CDR2: SGHAT, FQNNGV. The CDR3 covers 14 residues. Here the CDR3 DNA reads TGTGCCAGCAGCGCTAGCGAATCCTCCTACGAGCAGTACTTC. It is translated as CASSASESSYEQYF.

This rearrangement joins TRBV27 to TRBJ2-7, with D perhaps matching TRBD1 or TRBD2 (5 bases each). Germline-derived CDR1 and CDR2 are MNHEY and SMNVEV (reference sequence). V was shortened by 1 base and J by 5 bases, with 21 bases between the two germline ends. CDR3 length: 17 residues. CDR3 sequence: CASSLYPGTLDRHEQYF. The CDR3, as DNA: TGTGCCAGCAGTTTATACCCAGGGACGCTTGATCGGCACGAGCAGTACTTC.

The V and J genes are TRBV25-1 and TRBJ1-5; D might be TRBD1 (6 bases). Per the germline V gene, CDR1 is MGHDK and CDR2 is SYGVNS. The CDR3 is 14 amino acids. V dropped 1 base and J dropped 7 bases, with 11 bases sitting between them. CDR3 bases: TGTGCCAGCAGTGAATTAGGGGGTTGGCAGCCCCAGCATTTT. Its translation is CASSELGGWQPQHF.

J is TRBJ2-1 and V is TRBV14; 7 nucleotides line up with TRBD1. Germline V gene lookup returns CDR1 SGHDN and CDR2 FVKESK. Unmatched junction bases numbered 4, after V lost 4 bases and J lost 7 bases. This CDR3 has 13 amino acids. DNA for the CDR3: TGTGCCAGCAGCCGACAGGGTCCGAATGAGCAGTTCTTC. It encodes CASSRQGPNEQFF.

The CDR3 loop is CASSLTGSEQYF. The CDR3 region has the DNA TGTGCCAGCAGCTTAACAGGAAGCGAGCAGTACTTC. The chain has TRBV7-9 and TRBJ2-7; possibly TRBD1 for D (5 bases). Trimming stripped 2 bases from V and 6 bases from J, with 8 bases between. CDR3 length: 12 amino acids. The germline gives CDR1 SEHNR, CDR2 FQNEAQ (reference sequence).

The chain couples TRBV5-1 to TRBJ2-1; no definite D call. V lost 5 bases and J lost 0, with 9 bases in between. The CDR3 totals 14 residues. In germline, CDR1 is SGHRS, CDR2 YFSETQ. The CDR3 nucleotides are TGCGCCAGCAGGCGGCTGAGCTCCTACAATGAGCAGTTCTTC. It is translated as CASRRLSSYNEQFF.

The rearrangement joins TRBV25-1 to TRBJ1-4; D possibly corresponds to TRBD1 (5 bases). The CDR3 is 13 amino acids. V lost 10 bases and J lost 6, with 15 bases in between. Germline V gives CDR1 MGHDK, CDR2 SYGVNS. In DNA, the CDR3 is TGTGCCACCAGGCATCAGGGCTATGAAAAACTGTTTTTT. Translation gives CATRHQGYEKLFF.

The rearrangement joins TRBV6-4 to TRBJ2-4, with D unclear. The CDR3 totals 13 residues. CDR1 and CDR2 (germline): MRHNA, SNTAGT. V dropped 2 bases and J dropped 5 bases, with 7 bases sitting between them. CDR3 residues: CASSDAPENIQYF. CDR3 DNA sequence: TGTGCCAGCAGTGACGCGCCAGAAAACATTCAGTACTTC.

The chain has TRBV13 and TRBJ1-1; D call uncertain. CDR1 is PRHDT, CDR2 FYEKMQ, per germline (reference sequence). V gave up 3 bases and J gave up 6 bases, with 11 bases separating them. There are 13 residues in the CDR3. This CDR3 reads CASSLNSLAEAFF. CDR3 nucleotide sequence: TGTGCCAGCAGCTTGAACAGTCTCGCTGAAGCTTTCTTT.

The V gene is TRBV7-9, the J gene TRBJ1-2; 8 bases map to TRBD1. Germline V lookup: CDR1 SEHNR, CDR2 FQNEAQ (reference sequence). V trimming: 6 bases; J trimming: 2 bases; junction bases outside the gene matches: 5. This CDR3 spans 14 amino acids. Written as DNA, the CDR3 is TGTGCCAGCAGAACAGGACAGGGAAACTATGGCTACACCTTC. Its protein is CASRTGQGNYGYTF.

The chain links TRBV7-3 to TRBJ2-3, with 7 bases matching TRBD2. The CDR3 is 16 amino acids. Germline V gene data show CDR1 as SGHTA and CDR2 as FQGTGA. Trimming at V came to 4 bases and at J to 1 base, leaving 8 bases not matched to a gene. The CDR3 sequence is CASSSGSGGGTDTQYF. The DNA for the CDR3 is TGTGCCAGCAGCTCCGGATCGGGAGGTGGCACAGATACGCAGTATTTT.